This T cell receptor (beta chain) was found in a study of a mutant IDH1 vaccine in newly diagnosed glioma. Study-wide background: Following radiotherapy alone, or alongside temozolomide cycles, vaccination was started after an interval of 4-6 weeks. Patients previously underwent radiotherapy, temozolomide, or both, and most underwent both.

Time point here: week 47, end of study. It was 300 ug of mutant IDH1 20-mer peptide that made up each vaccine dose, given with topical imiquimod. The donor cohort comprised cases of new WHO grade 3 or 4 IDH1-mutant, ATRX-lost astrocytoma. CDR1 and CDR2 (germline): MNHNY, SVGAGI (reference sequence). This CDR3 region has 14 residues. After removal of 3 bases from V and 4 bases from J, the junction contained 4 bases not matched to a gene. Sequencing was performed with immunoSEQ multiplex PCR; in TCRdb, only in-frame clones are kept and a portion is missing. The repertoire holds some 50,000 clones, with 65% as singletons. Details on this clone: Its antigen is undetermined.

The clonotype was recovered from a man aged 35 to 55 with glioma. Some clones in this sample may be carry-over from other donors' samples. Sample: peripheral blood mononuclear cells (PBMCs), taken from a glioma patient whose treatment included an IDH1 peptide vaccine. This chain joins TRBV6-6 and TRBJ1-2, with 8 bases lining up with TRBD1. CDR3 in DNA: TGTGCCAGCAGTTATCAAGACAGGGGCTATGGCTACACCTTC. Translating it yields CASSYQDRGYGYTF.